The clone carrying this TCR beta chain has a count of ten or more. Its antigen is as yet unknown. The data are from a study of Graves' ophthalmopathy and Graves' hyperthyroidism. Whole-study context: No treatment had been given when peripheral blood was collected at initial diagnosis. Study-wide results and limits: Detected in blood as well were most expanded thyroid clonotypes with frequency above 0.001.

The sequenced template was RNA, covering the TCR beta CDR3 region. HTBI-primed first-round RT-PCR preceded second-round multiplex PCR. MiXCR, run by TCRdb on the multiplex PCR reads, gives a single entry per CDR3 protein. The table lists 620,000 or so distinct CDR3 sequences, over 20% of them singletons, with approximately 6.9% in the top ten. The CDR3 extends over 15 amino acids. Unmatched junction bases numbered 4, after V lost 3 bases and J lost 1 base. Diagnosis used clinical symptoms, serum thyroxine, TRAb, thyroid ultrasound and orbital computed tomography. The rearrangement joins TRBV12-3 or TRBV12-4 to TRBJ2-5; 8 positions agree with TRBD1. The TCR originated in a woman between 18 and 30 years old with stable Graves' hyperthyroidism. Some clones in this sample may be carry-over from other donors' samples. Sequenced: peripheral blood. The DNA for the CDR3 is TGTGCCAGCAGTTTGGGAACAGGGGGCCAAGAGACCCAGTACTTC. This encodes CASSLGTGGQETQYF.